This T cell receptor (beta chain) was recorded in a study of T cell repertoires in cytomegalovirus infection. Across the study: Public TCR beta signature analysis indicated the presence of both CMV infection and matching HLA type. Study outcomes and limitations: It was HLA-C-restricted CMV-specific TCR beta clonotypes that dominated the response ex vivo. Accumulated public TCR beta family frequency recognized individuals carrying CMV together with the relevant HLA.

Notes on this clonotype: Its specificity is unknown.

In TCRdb, the reads were re-called with MiXCR into one record per CDR3 protein. The sample holds 750,000 to 900,000 distinct CDR3 sequences, 25% to 30% seen once. The CDR3 contains 14 residues. Germline assignment: CDR1 LGHNT and CDR2 FRNRAP. Trimming cost V 1 base and J 7 bases, with 11 bases left between them. The source is a human donor in good health (CMV status not recorded). Some clones in this sample may be carry-over from other donors' samples. The chain recombines TRBV12-5 with TRBJ1-5; possibly TRBD1 for D (6 bases). The sample in question was cultured CD8+ T cells from PBMCs, obtained from culture after CMV antigen stimulation. CDR3 region: CASGLGTGIQPQHF. Here the CDR3 DNA reads TGTGCTAGTGGTTTGGGTACAGGGATACAGCCCCAGCATTTT. The full variable domain, its missing parts supplied by reference TRBV12-5 and TRBJ1-5, is DARVTQTPRHKVTEMGQEVTMRCQPILGHNTVFWYRQTMMQGLELLAYFRNRAPLDDSGMPKDRFSAEMPDATLATLKIQPSEPRDSAVYFCASGLGTGIQPQHFGDGTRLSIL.